This T cell receptor beta chain originates from a study of cytomegalovirus exposure and HLA in healthy donors. Here immunoSEQ multiplex PCR was the method, and the copy in TCRdb shows in-frame clones only, minus some. The sample has roughly 180,000 clones; over 65% are singletons. V was trimmed by 1 base and J by 7 bases, leaving 8 bases between them. CDR1 is DFQATT, CDR2 SNEGSKA, per germline (reference sequence). The CDR3 spans 11 residues. This clone has a single count. The source material was PBMCs. This TCR derives from a man between 18 and 29 years old in good health and CMV-seropositive. The chain couples TRBV20-1 to TRBJ2-7; perhaps TRBD2 as D (5 bases). CDR3 protein: CSARGGEEQYF. In DNA, the CDR3 is TGCAGTGCTAGAGGGGGAGAAGAGCAGTACTTC.